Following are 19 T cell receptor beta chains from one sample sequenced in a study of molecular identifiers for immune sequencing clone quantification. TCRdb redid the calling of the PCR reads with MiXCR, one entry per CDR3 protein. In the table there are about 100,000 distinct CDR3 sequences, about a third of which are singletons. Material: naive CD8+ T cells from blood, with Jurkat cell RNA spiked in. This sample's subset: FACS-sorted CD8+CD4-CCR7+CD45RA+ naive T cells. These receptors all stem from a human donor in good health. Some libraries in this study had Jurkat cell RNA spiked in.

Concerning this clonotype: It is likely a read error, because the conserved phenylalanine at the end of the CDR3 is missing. DNA of the CDR3: TGTGCCAGCAGCTACTTACCGGGACAGACCTCCTACGAGCAGTACATC. Its translation is CASSYLPGQTSYEQYI. V usage is TRBV5-5 and J usage is TRBJ2-7; 7 bases agree with TRBD1. The CDR3 has 16 residues. Unmatched junction bases numbered 9, after V lost 3 bases and J lost 0 bases. Germline-derived CDR1 and CDR2 are SGHKS and YYEKEE (reference sequence).

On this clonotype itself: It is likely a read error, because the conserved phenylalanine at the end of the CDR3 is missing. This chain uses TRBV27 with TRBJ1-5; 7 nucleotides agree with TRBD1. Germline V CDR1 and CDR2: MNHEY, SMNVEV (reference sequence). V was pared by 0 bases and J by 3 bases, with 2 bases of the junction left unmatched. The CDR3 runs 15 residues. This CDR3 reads CASSLSGQFNQPQHI. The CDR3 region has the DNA TGTGCCAGCAGTTTATCGGGACAGTTCAATCAGCCCCAGCATATT.

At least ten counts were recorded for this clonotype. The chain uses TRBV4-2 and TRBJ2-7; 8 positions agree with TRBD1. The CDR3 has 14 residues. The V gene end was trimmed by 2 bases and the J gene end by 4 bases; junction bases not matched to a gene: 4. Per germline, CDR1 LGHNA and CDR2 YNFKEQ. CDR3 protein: CASSQNTGGYEQYF. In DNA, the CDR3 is TGTGCCAGCAGCCAAAACACAGGGGGTTACGAGCAGTACTTC.

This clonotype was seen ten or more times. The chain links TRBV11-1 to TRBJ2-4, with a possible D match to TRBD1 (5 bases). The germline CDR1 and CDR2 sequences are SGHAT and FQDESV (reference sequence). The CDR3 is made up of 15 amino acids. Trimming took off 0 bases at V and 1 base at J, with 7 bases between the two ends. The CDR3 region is CASSLAGAAKNIQYF. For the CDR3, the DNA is TGTGCCAGCAGCTTAGCAGGGGCGGCCAAAAACATTCAGTACTTC. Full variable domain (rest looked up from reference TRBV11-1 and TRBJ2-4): EAEVAQSPRYKITEKSQAVAFWCDPISGHATLYWYRQILGQGPELLVQFQDESVVDDSQLPKDRFSAERLKGVDSTLKIQPAELGDSAMYLCASSLAGAAKNIQYFGAGTRLSVL.

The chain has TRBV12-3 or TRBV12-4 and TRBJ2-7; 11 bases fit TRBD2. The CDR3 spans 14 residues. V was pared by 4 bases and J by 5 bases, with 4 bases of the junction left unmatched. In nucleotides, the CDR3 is TGTGCCAGCAGTTCGACTAGCGGGAACCACGAGCAGTACTTC. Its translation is CASSSTSGNHEQYF.

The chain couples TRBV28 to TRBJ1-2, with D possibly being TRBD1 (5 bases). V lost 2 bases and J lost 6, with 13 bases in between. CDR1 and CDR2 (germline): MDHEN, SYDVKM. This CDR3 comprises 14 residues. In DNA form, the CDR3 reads TGTGCCAGCAGTTTAAGTTTGTCAGGGAATGGCTACACCTTC. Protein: CASSLSLSGNGYTF.

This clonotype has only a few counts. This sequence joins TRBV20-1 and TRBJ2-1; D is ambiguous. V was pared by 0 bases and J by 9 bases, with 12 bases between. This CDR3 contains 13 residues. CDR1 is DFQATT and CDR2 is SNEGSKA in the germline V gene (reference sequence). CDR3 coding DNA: TGCAGTGCTAGAGAGACTGGTGTGGTTGAGCAGTTCTTC. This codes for CSARETGVVEQFF.

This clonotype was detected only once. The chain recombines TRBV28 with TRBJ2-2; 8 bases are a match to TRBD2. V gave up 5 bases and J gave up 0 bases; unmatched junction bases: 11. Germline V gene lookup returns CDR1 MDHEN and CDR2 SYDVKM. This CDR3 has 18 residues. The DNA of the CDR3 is TGTGCCAGCAGTGAGGGTATTAGCGGGATTGCGAACACCGGGGAGCTGTTTTTT. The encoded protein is CASSEGISGIANTGELFF.

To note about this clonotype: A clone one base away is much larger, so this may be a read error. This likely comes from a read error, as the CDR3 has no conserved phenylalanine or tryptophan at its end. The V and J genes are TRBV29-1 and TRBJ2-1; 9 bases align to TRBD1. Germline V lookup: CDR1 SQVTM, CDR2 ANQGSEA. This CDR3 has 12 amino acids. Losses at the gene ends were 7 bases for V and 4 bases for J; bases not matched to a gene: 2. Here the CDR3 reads CSDGTGYNEQFY. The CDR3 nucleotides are TGCAGCGACGGGACAGGGTACAATGAGCAGTTCTAC.

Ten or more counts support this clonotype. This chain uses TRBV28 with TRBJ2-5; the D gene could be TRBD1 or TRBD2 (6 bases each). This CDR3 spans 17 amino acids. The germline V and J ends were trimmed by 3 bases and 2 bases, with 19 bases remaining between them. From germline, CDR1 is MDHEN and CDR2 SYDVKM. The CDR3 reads CASSLFVEGGLQETQYF. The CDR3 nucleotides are TGTGCCAGCAGTTTGTTTGTTGAGGGGGGCCTACAAGAGACCCAGTACTTC.

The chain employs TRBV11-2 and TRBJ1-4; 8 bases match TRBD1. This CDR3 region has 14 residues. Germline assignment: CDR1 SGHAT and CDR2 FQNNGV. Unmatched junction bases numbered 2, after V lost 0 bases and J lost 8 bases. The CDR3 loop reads CASSLDPGGEKLFF. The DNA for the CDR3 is TGTGCCAGCAGCTTAGATCCAGGGGGCGAAAAACTGTTTTTT.

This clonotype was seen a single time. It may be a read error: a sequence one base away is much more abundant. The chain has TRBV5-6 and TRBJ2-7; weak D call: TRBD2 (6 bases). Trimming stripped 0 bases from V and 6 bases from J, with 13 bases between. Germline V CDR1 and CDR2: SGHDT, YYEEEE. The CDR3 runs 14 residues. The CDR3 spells CASSLGGGAFEQYF. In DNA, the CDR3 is TGTGCCAGCAGCTTGGGTGGCGGGGCCTTCGAGCAGTACTTC.

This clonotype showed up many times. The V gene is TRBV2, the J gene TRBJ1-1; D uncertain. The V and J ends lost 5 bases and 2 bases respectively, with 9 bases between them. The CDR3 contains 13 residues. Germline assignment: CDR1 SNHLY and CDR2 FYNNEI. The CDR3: CASSLVLNTEAFF. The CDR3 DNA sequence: TGTGCCAGCAGTCTAGTTCTTAACACTGAAGCTTTCTTT.

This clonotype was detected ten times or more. The CDR3 nucleotides read TGTGCCAGCAGTGCGGCATGGCTTAGCAATCAGCCCCAGCATTTT. It is translated as CASSAAWLSNQPQHF. The chain is built from TRBV6-1 and TRBJ1-5; no firm D call. Germline V CDR1 and CDR2: MNHNS, SASEGT. The ends were cut back, 4 bases at V and 0 bases at J, with 10 bases in the middle. The CDR3 spans 15 residues.

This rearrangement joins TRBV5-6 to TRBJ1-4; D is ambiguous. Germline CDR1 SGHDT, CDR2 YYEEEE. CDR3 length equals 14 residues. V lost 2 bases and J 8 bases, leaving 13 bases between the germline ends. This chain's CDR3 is CASSFIGSEEKLFF. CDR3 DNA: TGTGCCAGCAGCTTTATTGGCAGTGAAGAAAAACTGTTTTTT. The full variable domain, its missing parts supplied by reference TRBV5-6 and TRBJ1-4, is DAGVTQSPTHLIKTRGQQVTLRCSPKSGHDTVSWYQQALGQGPQFIFQYYEEEERQRGNFPDRFSGHQFPNYSSELNVNALLLGDSALYLCASSFIGSEEKLFFGSGTQLSVL.

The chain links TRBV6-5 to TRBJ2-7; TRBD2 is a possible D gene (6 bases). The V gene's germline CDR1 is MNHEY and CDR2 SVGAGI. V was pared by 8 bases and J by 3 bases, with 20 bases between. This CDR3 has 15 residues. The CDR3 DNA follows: TGTGCCAGCTGTAAATCGACTAGAACGGGCTACGAGCAGTACTTC. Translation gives CASCKSTRTGYEQYF.

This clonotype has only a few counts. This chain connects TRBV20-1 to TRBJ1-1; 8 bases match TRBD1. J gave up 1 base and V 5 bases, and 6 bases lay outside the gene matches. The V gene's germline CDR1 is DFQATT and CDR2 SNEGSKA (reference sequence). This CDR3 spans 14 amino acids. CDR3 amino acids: CSASAGGRNTEAFF. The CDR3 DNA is TGCAGTGCTTCTGCAGGGGGCCGGAACACTGAAGCTTTCTTT.

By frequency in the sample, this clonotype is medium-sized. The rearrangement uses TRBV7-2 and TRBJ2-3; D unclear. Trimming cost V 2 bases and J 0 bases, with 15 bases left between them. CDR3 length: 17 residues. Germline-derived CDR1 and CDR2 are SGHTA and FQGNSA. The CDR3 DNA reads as TGTGCCAGCAGCTTATTCCCTCCGGACCCCAGCACAGATACGCAGTATTTT. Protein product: CASSLFPPDPSTDTQYF.

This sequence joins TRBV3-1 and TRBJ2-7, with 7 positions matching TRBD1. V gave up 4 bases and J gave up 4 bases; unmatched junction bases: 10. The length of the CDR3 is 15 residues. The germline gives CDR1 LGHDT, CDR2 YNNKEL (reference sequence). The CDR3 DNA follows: TGTGCCAGCAGCCTTTTCACGACAGGGTCGTACGAGCAGTACTTC. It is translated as CASSLFTTGSYEQYF.